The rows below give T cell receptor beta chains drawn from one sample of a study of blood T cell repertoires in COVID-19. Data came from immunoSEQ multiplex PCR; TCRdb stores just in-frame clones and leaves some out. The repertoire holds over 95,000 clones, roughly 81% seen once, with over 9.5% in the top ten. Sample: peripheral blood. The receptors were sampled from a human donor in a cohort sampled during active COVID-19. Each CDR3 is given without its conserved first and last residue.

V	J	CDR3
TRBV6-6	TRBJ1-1	ASSYRGRDTEAF
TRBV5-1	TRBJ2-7	ASSSQGRAGEQY
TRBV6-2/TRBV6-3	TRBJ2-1	ASSSTSGGGGEQF
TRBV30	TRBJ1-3	AWSVADTIY
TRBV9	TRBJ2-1	ASSGDRVSYNEQF
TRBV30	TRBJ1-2	AWMASGGYT
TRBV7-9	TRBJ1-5	ASSSGQLNQPQH
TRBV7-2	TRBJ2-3	ASSLAGTGGPGDTQY
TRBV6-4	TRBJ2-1	ASRKGAVGYNEQF
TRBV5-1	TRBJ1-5	ASSRGGGQSNQPQH
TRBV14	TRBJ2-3	ASSPNKHGTDTQY
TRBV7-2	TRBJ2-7	ASSLVPGDSYEQY
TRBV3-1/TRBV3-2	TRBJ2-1	ASSQGQQGQNEQF
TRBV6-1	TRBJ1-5	ASSEAVLNQPQH
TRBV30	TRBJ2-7	AWSPAYEQY
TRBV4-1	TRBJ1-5	ASSQGTGMSNQPQH
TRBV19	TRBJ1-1	ASRKEMNTEAF
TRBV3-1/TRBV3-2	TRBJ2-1	ASSQETLAGERVDEQF
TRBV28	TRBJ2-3	ASSSPTSGNTDTQY
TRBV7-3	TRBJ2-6	ASSSGQHSGANVLT
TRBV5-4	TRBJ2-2	ASSLGTGDTGELF
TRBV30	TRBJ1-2	AWEWQVRDGYT